This T cell receptor beta chain was profiled in a study of cytomegalovirus exposure and HLA in healthy donors. The PCR ran on 60 Vbeta and 13 Jbeta primers. Under the authors' procedure: Per a later analysis, the number of unique TCR beta chains was roughly 87 million, of which roughly 11 million were shared. Assay used: immunoSEQ multiplex PCR; TCRdb lists only in-frame clones, some missing. D and trimming come from the DNA, and the V and J calls and clone size come from that table. Among about 130,000 clones listed, around 72% were seen once. Notes on this clone: What it binds is unknown.

Findings and caveats of the study: In a later analysis, an Asian-associated ancestry cluster reportedly showed fewer N-insertions than the approximately 700-donor mean. Accurate prediction of HLA-A and HLA-B alleles (for most subjects) was reportedly achieved from TCR beta sequences.

With V trimmed by 4 bases and J by 5 bases, 12 bases remained unmatched. The V gene's germline CDR1 is LGHNA and CDR2 YSLEER. The CDR3 totals 16 residues. The chain links TRBV4-3 to TRBJ2-5, with TRBD2 matching over 8 bases. Sample: PBMCs. The TCR originated in a human donor in good health. As DNA, the CDR3 is TGCGCCAGCAGCCCAGGTAGCGGGAATGGGCTCGAGACCCAGTACTTC. Protein product: CASSPGSGNGLETQYF.